This T cell receptor beta chain was profiled in a study of spatial heterogeneity in lung cancer. This clonotype was counted ten times or more. J gave up 3 bases and V 7 bases, and 5 bases lay outside the gene matches. The CDR3 runs 13 residues. CDR1 is MNHNY, CDR2 SVGAGI, per germline (reference sequence). TCRdb re-called the 5' RACE reads with MiXCR, one entry per CDR3 protein. The sample has roughly 48,000 distinct CDR3 sequences, approximately 5.7% seen once. As for time point: sample taken at primary tumor resection. The authors sequenced whole RNA from tumor, nontumor lung or frozen PBMC without sorting.

This specimen consisted of PBMCs, obtained at surgery. The chain links TRBV6-6 to TRBJ2-5; the match to TRBD2 covers 7 bases. The receptor's source is a male donor with early-stage non-small cell lung cancer. CDR3 sequence (DNA): TGTGCCAGCACAAGTCGGGGGGAAGAGACCCAGTACTTC. It translates to CASTSRGEETQYF.